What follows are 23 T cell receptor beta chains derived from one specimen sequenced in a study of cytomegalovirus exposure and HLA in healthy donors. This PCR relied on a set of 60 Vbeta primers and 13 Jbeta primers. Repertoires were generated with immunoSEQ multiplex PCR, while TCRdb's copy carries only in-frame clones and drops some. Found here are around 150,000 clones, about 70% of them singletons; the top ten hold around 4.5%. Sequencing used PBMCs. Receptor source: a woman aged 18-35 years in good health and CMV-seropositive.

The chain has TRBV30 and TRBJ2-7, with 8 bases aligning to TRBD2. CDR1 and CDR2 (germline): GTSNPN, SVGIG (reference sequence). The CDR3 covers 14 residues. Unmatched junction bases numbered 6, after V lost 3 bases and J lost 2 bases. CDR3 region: CAWSRGGGPYEQYF. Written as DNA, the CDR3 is TGTGCCTGGAGCCGGGGGGGCGGCCCCTACGAGCAGTACTTC.

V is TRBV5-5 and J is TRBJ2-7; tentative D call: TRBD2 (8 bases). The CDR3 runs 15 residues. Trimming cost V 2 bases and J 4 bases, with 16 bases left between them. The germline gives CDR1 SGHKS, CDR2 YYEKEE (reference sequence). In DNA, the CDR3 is TGTGCCAGCAGCTTCTCGGGACAGCGGGAGTACGAGCAGTACTTC. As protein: CASSFSGQREYEQYF.

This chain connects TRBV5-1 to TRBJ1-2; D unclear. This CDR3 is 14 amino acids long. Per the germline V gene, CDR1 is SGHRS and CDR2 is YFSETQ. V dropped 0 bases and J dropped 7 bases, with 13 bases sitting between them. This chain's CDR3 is CASSLDGGLGGYTF. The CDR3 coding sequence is TGCGCCAGCAGCTTGGATGGAGGGCTCGGTGGCTACACCTTC.

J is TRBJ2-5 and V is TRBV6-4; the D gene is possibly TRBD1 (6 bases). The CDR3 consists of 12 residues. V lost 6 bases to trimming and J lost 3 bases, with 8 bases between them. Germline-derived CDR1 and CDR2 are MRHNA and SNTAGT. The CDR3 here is CASRYREETQYF. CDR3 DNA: TGTGCCAGCAGATACAGGGAAGAGACCCAGTACTTC.

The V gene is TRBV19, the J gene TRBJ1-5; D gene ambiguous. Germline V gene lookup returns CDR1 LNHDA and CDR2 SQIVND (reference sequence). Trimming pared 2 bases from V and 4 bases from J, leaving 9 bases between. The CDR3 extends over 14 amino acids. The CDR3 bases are TGTGCCAGTAGTATAATCCCGGGGAATCAGCCCCAGCATTTT. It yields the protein CASSIIPGNQPQHF.

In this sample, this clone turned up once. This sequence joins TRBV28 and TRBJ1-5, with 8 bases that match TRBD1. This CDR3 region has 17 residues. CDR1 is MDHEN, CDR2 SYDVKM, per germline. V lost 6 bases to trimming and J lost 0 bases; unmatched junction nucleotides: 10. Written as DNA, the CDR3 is TGTGCCAGCAGCTCTCCGGGACAGGCTTATAGCAATCAGCCCCAGCATTTT. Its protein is CASSSPGQAYSNQPQHF.

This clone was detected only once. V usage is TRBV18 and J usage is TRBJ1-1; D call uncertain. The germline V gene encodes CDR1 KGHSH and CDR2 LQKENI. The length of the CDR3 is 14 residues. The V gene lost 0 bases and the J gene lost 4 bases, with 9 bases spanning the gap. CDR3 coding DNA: TGTGCCAGCTCACCACCGTCAGGAAGCACTGAAGCTTTCTTT. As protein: CASSPPSGSTEAFF.

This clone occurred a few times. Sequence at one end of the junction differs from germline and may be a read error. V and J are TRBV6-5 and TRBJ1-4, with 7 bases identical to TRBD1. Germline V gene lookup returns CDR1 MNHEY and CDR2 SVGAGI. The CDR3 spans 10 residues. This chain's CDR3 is CASSSDRVVF. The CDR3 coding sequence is TGTGCCAGCAGCTCCGACAGGGTGGTATTT.

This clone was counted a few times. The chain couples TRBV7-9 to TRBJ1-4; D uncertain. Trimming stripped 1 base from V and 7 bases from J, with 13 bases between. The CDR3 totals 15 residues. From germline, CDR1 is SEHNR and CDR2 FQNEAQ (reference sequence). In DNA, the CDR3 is TGTGCCAGCAGCTTAGTACGGAGGGAGGGTGAAAAACTGTTTTTT. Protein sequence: CASSLVRREGEKLFF.

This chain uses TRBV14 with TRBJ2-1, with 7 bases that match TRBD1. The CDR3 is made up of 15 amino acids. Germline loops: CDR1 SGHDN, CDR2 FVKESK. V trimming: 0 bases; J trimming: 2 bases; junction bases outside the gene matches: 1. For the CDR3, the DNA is TGTGCCAGCAGCCAAGAGACAGGGCCCTACAATGAGCAGTTCTTC. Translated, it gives CASSQETGPYNEQFF.

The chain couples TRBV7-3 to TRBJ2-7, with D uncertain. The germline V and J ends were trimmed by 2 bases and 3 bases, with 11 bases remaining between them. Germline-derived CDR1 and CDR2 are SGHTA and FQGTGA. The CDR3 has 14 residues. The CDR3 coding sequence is TGTGCCAGCAGCTTAGAACACACGGGCTACGAGCAGTACTTC. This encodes CASSLEHTGYEQYF.

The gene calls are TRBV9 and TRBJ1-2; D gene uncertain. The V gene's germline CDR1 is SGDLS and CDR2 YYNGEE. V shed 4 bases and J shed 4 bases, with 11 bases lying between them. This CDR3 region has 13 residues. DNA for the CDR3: TGTGCCAGCAGCCCTCTAGGCACCTATGGCTACACCTTC. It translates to CASSPLGTYGYTF.

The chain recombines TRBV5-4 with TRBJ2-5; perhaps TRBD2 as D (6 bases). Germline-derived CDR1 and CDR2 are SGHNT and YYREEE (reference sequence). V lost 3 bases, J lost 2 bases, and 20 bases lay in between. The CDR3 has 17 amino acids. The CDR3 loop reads CASSSPLDSRGQETQYF. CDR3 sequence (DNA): TGTGCCAGCAGCTCCCCATTAGACAGCCGGGGGCAAGAGACCCAGTACTTC.

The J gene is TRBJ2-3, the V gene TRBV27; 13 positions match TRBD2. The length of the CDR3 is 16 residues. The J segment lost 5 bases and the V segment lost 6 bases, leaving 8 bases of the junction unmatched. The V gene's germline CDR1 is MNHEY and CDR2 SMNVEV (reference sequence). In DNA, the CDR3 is TGTGCCAGCAGCAGGGGACTAGCGGGATTTCTAGATACGCAGTATTTT. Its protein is CASSRGLAGFLDTQYF.

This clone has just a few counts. CDR3 bases: TGTGCCAGTAGTCAACAGGGGGGTAATGAAAAACTGTTTTTT. It yields the protein CASSQQGGNEKLFF. The chain recombines TRBV19 with TRBJ1-4; 8 bases line up with TRBD1. The junction had 3 bases not matched to a gene; V was cut back by 5 bases and J by 4 bases. There are 14 residues in the CDR3. Germline V gene data show CDR1 as LNHDA and CDR2 as SQIVND (reference sequence).

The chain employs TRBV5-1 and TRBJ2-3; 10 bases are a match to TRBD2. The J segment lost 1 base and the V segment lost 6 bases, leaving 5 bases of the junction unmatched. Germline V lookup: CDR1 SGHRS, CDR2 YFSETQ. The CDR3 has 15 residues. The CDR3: CASTTGTSGTDTQYF. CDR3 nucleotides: TGCGCCAGCACCACCGGGACTAGCGGCACAGATACGCAGTATTTT.

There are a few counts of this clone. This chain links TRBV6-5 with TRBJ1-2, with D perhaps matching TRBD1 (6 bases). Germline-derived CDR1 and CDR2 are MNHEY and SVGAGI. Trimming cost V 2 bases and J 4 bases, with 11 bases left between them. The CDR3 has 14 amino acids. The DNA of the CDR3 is TGTGCCAGCAGTTACGGGGGAGGGGGCTATGGCTACACCTTC. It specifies CASSYGGGGYGYTF.

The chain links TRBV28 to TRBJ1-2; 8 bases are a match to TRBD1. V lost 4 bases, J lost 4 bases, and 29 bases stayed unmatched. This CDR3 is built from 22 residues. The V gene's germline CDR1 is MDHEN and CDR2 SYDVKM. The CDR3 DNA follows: TGTGCCAGCAGTTCCCTAGACCCCTCTCTATCCCGGACAGGGTGGGAGGTCTATGGCTACACCTTC. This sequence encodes CASSSLDPSLSRTGWEVYGYTF.

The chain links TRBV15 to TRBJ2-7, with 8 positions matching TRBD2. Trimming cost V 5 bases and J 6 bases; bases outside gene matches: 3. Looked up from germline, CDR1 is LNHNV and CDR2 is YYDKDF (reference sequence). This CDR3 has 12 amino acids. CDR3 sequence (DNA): TGTGCCACCAGCTGGAGCGGGGGCGAGCAGTACTTC. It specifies CATSWSGGEQYF.

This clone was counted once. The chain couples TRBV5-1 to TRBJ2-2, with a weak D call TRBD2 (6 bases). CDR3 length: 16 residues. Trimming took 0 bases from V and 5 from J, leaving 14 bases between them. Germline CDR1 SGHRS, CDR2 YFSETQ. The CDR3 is CASSLALGGTTGELFF. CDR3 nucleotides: TGCGCCAGCAGCTTGGCCCTAGGAGGGACTACCGGGGAGCTGTTTTTT.

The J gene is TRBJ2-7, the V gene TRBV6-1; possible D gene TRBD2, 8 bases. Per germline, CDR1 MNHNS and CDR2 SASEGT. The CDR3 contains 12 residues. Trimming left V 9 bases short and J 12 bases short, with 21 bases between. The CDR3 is CARGTAGTSLYF. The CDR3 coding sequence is TGTGCCAGGGGGACAGCCGGGACTAGTCTGTACTTC.

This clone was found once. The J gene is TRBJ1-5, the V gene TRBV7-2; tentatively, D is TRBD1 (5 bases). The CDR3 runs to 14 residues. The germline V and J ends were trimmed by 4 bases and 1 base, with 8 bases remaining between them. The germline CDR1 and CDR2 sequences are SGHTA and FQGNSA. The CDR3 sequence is CASSSGGSNQPQHF. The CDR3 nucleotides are TGTGCCAGCAGCTCCGGGGGGAGCAATCAGCCCCAGCATTTT.

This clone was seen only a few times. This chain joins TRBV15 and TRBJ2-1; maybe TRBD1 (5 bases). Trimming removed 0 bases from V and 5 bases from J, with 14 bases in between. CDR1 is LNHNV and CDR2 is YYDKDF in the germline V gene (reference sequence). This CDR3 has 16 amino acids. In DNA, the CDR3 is TGTGCCACCAGCAGAGAAGGGGTCCAATCAGACAATGAGCAGTTCTTC. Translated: CATSREGVQSDNEQFF.